This T cell receptor (beta chain) came from a study of T cells in Graves' hyperthyroidism and ophthalmopathy. J lost 7 bases, V lost 5 bases, and 9 bases had no gene match. The CDR3 consists of 17 residues. Germline V gives CDR1 LNHDA, CDR2 SQIVND (reference sequence). Regions amplified from RNA transcripts were the TCR beta CDR3 regions. Initially, a first-round RT-PCR of the TCR CDR3 employed the HTBI primer set. TCRdb passed the multiplex PCR reads through MiXCR, listing each CDR3 protein once. Among a few hundred thousand distinct CDR3 sequences listed, roughly 13% were seen once. Sequencing was carried out using blood. The source is a woman aged 40 to 50 with Graves' ophthalmopathy. J is TRBJ2-1 and V is TRBV19, with TRBD2 identical over 15 bases. The CDR3: CASSAYTGLAGGNEQFF. The CDR3 DNA follows: TGTGCCAGTAGTGCCTATACCGGACTAGCGGGGGGGAATGAGCAGTTCTTC.